This record covers a single T cell receptor (beta chain). Libraries were prepared by immunoSEQ multiplex PCR; TCRdb keeps only in-frame clonotypes and omits some of them. The table shows roughly 160,000 clones, with 83% occurring only once. This sample is drawn from a study of blood T cell repertoires in COVID-19. V lost 6 bases, J lost 0 bases, and 4 bases stayed unmatched. Looked up from germline, CDR1 is MGHDK and CDR2 is SYGVNS. CDR3 length equals 15 residues. The source material was peripheral blood. The chain has TRBV25-1 and TRBJ2-3; 9 bases are a match to TRBD1. The receptor's source is a woman aged 80 or older with acute or convalescent COVID-19. The CDR3 DNA reads TGTGCCAGCAGACAGGGGGCCCCGAGCACAGATACGCAGTATTTT. Protein sequence: CASRQGAPSTDTQYF.